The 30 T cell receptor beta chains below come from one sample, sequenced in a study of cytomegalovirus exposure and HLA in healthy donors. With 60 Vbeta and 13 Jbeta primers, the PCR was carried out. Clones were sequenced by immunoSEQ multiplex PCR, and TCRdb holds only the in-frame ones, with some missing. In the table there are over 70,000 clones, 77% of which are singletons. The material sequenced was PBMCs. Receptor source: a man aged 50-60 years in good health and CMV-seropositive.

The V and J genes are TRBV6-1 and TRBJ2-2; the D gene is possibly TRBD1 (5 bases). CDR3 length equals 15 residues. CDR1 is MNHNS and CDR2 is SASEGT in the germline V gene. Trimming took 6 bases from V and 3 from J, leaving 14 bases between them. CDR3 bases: TGTGCCAGCAGCCCAGGGAATAAGCACACCGGGGAGCTGTTTTTT. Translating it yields CASSPGNKHTGELFF.

As DNA, the CDR3 is TGTGCCAGCAGTTACTCGTGGCGGGAGGTGGCAGATACGCAGTATTTT. This translates into CASSYSWREVADTQYF. This chain connects TRBV6-5 to TRBJ2-3; 8 bases are shared with TRBD2. Germline assignment: CDR1 MNHEY and CDR2 SVGAGI. V lost 0 bases, J lost 4 bases, and 6 bases stayed unmatched. The CDR3 sequence is 16 residues long.

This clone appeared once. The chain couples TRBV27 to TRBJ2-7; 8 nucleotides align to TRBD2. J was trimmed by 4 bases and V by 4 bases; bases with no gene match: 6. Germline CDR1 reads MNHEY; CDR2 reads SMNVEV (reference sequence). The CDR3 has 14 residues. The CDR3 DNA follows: TGTGCCAGCAGTTCCCGCGGCGGGAGGTACGAGCAGTACTTC. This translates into CASSSRGGRYEQYF.

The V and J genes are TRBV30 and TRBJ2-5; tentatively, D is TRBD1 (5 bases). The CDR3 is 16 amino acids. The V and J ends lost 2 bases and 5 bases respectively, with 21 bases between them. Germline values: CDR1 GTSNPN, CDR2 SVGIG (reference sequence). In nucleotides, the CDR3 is TGTGCCTGGAGTAGGGGTGGTGCGCCGCTGTTTGAGACCCAGTACTTC. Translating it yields CAWSRGGAPLFETQYF.

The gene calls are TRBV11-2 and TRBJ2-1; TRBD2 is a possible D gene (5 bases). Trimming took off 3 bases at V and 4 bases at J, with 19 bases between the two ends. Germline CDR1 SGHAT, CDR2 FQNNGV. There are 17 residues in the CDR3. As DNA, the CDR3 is TGTGCCAGCAGCTTCCGGGATGTGGCGATAGGATACAATGAGCAGTTCTTC. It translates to CASSFRDVAIGYNEQFF.

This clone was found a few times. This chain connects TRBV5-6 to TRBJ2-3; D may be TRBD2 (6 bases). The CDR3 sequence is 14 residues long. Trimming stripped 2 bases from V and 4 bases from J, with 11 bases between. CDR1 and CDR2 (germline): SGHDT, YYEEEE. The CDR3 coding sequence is TGTGCCAGCAGCTTCCGGACTACTCCAGATACGCAGTATTTT. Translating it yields CASSFRTTPDTQYF.

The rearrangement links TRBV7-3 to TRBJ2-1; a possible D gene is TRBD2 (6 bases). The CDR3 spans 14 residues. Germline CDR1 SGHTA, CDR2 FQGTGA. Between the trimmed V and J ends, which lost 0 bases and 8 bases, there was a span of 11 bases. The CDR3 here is CASSLTGGSHEQFF. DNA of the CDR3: TGTGCCAGCAGCTTAACTGGGGGGAGTCATGAGCAGTTCTTC.

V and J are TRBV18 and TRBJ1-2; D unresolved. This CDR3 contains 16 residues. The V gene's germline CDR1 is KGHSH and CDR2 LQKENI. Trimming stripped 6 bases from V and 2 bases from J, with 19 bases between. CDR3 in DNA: TGTGCCAGCTCCCAACGAGGTGAGGGATTGAACTATGGCTACACCTTC. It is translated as CASSQRGEGLNYGYTF.

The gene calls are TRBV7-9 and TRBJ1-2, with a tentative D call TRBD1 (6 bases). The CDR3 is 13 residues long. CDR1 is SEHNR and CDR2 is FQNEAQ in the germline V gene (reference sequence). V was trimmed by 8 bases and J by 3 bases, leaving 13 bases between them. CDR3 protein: CASARGGDYGYTF. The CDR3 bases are TGTGCCAGCGCTCGAGGGGGGGACTATGGCTACACCTTC.

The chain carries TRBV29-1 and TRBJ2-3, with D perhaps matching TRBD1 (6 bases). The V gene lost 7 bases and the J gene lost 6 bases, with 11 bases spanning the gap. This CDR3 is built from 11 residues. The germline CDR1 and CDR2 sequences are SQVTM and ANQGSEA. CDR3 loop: CSAHQGDTQYF. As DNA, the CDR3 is TGCAGCGCACATCAGGGGGATACGCAGTATTTT.

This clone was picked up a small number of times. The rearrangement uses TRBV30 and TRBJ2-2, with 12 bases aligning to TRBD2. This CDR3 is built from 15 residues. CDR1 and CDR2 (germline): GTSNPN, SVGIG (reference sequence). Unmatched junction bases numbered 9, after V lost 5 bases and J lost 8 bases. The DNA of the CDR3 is TGTGCCTGGGGAGGACTAGCGGGACCGAGTGGGGAGCTGTTTTTT. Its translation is CAWGGLAGPSGELFF.

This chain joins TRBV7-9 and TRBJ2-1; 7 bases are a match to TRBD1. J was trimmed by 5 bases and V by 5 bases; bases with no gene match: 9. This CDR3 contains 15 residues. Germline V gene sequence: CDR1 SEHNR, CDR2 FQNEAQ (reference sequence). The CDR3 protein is CASSPRLTGNNEQFF. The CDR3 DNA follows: TGTGCCAGCAGCCCCCGGCTGACAGGGAACAATGAGCAGTTCTTC.

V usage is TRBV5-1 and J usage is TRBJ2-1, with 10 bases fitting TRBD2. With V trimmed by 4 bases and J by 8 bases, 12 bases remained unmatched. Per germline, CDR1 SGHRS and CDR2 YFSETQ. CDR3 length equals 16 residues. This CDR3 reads CASSLITSGNYDEQFF. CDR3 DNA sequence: TGCGCCAGCAGCCTTATAACTAGCGGGAATTACGATGAGCAGTTCTTC.

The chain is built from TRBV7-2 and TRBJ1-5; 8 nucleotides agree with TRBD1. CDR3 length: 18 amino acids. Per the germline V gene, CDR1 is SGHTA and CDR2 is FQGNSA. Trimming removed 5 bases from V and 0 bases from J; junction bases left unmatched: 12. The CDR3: CASSTPPGQEYSNQPQHF. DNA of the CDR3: TGTGCCAGCAGCACACCGCCGGGACAGGAGTATAGCAATCAGCCCCAGCATTTT. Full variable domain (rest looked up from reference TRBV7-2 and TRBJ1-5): GAGVSQSPSNKVTEKGKDVELRCDPISGHTALYWYRQSLGQGLEFLIYFQGNSAPDKSGLPSDRFSAERTGGSVSTLTIQRTQQEDSAVYLCASSTPPGQEYSNQPQHFGDGTRLSIL.

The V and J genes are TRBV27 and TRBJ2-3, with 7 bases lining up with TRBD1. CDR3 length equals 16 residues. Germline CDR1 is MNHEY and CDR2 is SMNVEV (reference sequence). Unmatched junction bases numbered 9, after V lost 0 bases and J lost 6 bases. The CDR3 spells CASSLSLDRIGDTQYF. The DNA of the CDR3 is TGTGCCAGCAGTTTATCGCTGGACAGGATAGGGGATACGCAGTATTTT.

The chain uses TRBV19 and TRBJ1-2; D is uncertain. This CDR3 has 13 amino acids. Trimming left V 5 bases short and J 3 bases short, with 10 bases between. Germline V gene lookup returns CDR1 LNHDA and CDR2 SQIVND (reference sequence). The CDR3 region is CASSPQAYYGYTF. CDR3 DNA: TGTGCCAGTAGTCCCCAGGCATACTATGGCTACACCTTC. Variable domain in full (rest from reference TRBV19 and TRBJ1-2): DGGITQSPKYLFRKEGQNVTLSCEQNLNHDAMYWYRQDPGQGLRLIYYSQIVNDFQKGDIAEGYSVSREKKESFPLTVTSAQKNPTAFYLCASSPQAYYGYTFGSGTRLTVV.

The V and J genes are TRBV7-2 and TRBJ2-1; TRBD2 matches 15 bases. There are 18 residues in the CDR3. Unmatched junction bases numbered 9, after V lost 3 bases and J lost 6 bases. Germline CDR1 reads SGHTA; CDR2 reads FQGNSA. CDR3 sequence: CASSFGTSGRRRGNEQFF. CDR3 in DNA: TGTGCCAGCAGCTTCGGGACTAGCGGGAGGAGGAGGGGCAATGAGCAGTTCTTC.

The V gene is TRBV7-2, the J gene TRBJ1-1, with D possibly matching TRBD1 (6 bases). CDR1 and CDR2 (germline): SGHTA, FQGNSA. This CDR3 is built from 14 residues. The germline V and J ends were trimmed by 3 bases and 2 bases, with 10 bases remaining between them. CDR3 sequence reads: CASSFEQGNTEAFF. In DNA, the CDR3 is TGTGCCAGCAGCTTCGAACAGGGCAACACTGAAGCTTTCTTT.

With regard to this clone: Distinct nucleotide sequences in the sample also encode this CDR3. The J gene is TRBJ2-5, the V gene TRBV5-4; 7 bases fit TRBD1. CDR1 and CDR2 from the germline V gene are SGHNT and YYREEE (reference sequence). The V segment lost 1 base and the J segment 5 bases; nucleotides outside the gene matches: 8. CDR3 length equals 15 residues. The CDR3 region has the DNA TGTGCCAGCAGCTTGTTCGGCGACAGGGAGGAGACCCAGTACTTC. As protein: CASSLFGDREETQYF.

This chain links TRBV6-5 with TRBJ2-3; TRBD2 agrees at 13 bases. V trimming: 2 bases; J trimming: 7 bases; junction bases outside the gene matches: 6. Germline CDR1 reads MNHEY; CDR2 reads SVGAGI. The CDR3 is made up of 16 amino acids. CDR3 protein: CASSYQWTSGSYTQYF. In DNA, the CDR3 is TGTGCCAGCAGTTACCAATGGACTAGCGGGAGTTATACGCAGTATTTT.

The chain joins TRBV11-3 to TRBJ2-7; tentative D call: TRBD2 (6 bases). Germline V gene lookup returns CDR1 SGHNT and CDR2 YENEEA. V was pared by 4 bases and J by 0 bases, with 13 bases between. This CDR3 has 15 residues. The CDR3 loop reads CASSSASESSYEQYF. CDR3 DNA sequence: TGTGCCAGCAGCTCCGCTAGCGAGAGCTCCTACGAGCAGTACTTC.

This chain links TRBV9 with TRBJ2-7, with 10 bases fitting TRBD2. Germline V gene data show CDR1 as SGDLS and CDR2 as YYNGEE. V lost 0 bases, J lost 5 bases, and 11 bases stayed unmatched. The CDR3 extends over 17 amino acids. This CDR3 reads CASSVGAGGPSIHEQYF. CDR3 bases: TGTGCCAGCAGCGTAGGAGCGGGAGGGCCTTCTATCCACGAGCAGTACTTC.

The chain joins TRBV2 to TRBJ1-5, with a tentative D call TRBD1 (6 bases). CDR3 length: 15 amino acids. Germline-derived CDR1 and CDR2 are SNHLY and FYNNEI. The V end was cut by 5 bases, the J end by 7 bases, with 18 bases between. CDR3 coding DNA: TGTGCCAGCAGTCGAGACGGGGGGCAGGGACAGCCCCAGCATTTT. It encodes CASSRDGGQGQPQHF. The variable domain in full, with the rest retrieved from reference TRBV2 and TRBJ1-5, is EPEVTQTPSHQVTQMGQEVILRCVPISNHLYFYWYRQILGQKVEFLVSFYNNEISEKSEIFDDQFSVERPDGSNFTLKIRSTKLEDSAMYFCASSRDGGQGQPQHFGDGTRLSIL.

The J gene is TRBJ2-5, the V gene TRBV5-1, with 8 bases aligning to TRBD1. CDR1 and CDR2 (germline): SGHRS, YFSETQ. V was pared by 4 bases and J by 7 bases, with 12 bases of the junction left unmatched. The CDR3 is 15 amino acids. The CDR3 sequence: CASSRKGQDEGTQYF. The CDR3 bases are TGCGCCAGCAGCCGGAAGGGACAGGACGAGGGGACCCAGTACTTC. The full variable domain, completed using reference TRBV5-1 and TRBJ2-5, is KAGVTQTPRYLIKTRGQQVTLSCSPISGHRSVSWYQQTPGQGLQFLFEYFSETQRNKGNFPGRFSGRQFSNSRSEMNVSTLELGDSALYLCASSRKGQDEGTQYFGPGTRLLVL.

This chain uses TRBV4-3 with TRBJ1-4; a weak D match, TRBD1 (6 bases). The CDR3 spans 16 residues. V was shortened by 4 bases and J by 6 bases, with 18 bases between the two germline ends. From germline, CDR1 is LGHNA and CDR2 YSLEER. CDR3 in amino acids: CASSLTRGGGDEKLFF. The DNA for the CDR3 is TGCGCCAGCAGCCTAACCCGAGGGGGTGGAGATGAAAAACTGTTTTTT.

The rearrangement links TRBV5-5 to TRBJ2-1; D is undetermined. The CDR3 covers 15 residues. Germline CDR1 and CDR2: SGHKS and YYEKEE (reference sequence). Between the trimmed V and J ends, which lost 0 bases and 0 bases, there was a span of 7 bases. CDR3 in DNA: TGTGCCAGCAGCTTGGTGGCGGTCTCCTACAATGAGCAGTTCTTC. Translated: CASSLVAVSYNEQFF.

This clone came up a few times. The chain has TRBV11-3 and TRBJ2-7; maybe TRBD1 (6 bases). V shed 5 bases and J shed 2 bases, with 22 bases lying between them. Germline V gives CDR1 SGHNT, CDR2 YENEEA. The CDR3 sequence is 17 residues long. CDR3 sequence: CASSPPGWDKHPYEQYF. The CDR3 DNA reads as TGTGCCAGCAGCCCCCCGGGGTGGGACAAACACCCCTACGAGCAGTACTTC.

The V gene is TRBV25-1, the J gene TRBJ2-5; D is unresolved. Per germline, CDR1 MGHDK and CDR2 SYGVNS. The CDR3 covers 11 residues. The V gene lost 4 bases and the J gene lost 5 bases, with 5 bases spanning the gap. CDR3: CASSVEETQYF. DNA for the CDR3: TGTGCCAGCAGTGTAGAGGAGACCCAGTACTTC.

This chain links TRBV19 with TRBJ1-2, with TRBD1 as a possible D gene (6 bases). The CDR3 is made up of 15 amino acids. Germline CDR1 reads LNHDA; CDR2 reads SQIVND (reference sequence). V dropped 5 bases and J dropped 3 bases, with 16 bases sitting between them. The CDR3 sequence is CASSGGVGLDYGYTF. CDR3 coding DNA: TGTGCCAGTAGTGGGGGCGTCGGACTAGACTATGGCTACACCTTC. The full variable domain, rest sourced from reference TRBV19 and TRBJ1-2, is DGGITQSPKYLFRKEGQNVTLSCEQNLNHDAMYWYRQDPGQGLRLIYYSQIVNDFQKGDIAEGYSVSREKKESFPLTVTSAQKNPTAFYLCASSGGVGLDYGYTFGSGTRLTVV.

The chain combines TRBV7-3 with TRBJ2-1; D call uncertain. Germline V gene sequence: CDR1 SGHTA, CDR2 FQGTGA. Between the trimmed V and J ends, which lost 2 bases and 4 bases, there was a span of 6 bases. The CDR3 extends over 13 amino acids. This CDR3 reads CASSLVRYNEQFF. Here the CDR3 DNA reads TGTGCCAGCAGCTTAGTCAGGTACAATGAGCAGTTCTTC.